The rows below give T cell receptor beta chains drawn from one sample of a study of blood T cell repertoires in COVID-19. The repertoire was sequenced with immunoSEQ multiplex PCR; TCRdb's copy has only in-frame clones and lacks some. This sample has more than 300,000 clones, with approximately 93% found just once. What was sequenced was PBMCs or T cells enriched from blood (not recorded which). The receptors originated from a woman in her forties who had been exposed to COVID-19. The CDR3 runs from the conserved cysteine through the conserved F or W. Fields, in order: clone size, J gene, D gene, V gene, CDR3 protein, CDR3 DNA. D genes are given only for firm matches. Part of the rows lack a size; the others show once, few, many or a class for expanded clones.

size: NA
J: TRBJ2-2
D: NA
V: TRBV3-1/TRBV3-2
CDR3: CASRRDSELFF
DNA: TGTGCCAGCAGACGGGACTCGGAGCTGTTTTTT

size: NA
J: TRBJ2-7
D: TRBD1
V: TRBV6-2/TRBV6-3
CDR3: CASSSIDRGYEQYF
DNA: TGTGCCAGCAGCTCTATTGACAGGGGGTACGAGCAGTACTTC

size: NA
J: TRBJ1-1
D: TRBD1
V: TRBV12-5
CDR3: CASGLRQGTEAFF
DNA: TGTGCTAGTGGTCTCCGACAGGGGACTGAAGCTTTCTTT

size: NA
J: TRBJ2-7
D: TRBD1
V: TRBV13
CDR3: CASSSSRTGERWEQYF
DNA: TGTGCCAGCAGCTCCTCCCGGACAGGGGAAAGGTGGGAGCAGTACTTC

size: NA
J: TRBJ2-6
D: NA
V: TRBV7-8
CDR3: CASSLVFGKTGEGNVLTF
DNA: TGTGCCAGCAGCTTAGTATTCGGCAAGACAGGGGAGGGCAACGTCCTGACTTTC

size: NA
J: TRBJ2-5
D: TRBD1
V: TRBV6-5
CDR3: CASSWSGAGGQETQYF
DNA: TGTGCCAGCAGTTGGAGTGGGGCAGGGGGCCAAGAGACCCAGTACTTC

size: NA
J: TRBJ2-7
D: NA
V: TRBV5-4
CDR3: CASSTRGWAYEQYF
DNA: TGTGCCAGCAGCACTAGGGGGTGGGCCTACGAGCAGTACTTC

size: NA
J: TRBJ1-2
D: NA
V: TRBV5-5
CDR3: CASSLRFTGLEFYGYTF
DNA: TGTGCCAGCAGCTTGCGCTTTACAGGTCTCGAGTTCTATGGCTACACCTTC

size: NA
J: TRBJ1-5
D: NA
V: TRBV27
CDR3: CASSLSVPGPSSQPQHF
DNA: TGTGCCAGCAGTTTATCTGTCCCAGGGCCTTCAAGTCAGCCCCAGCATTTT

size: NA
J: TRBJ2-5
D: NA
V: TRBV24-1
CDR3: CATSVAGLETQYF
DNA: TGTGCCACCAGTGTGGCGGGATTGGAGACCCAGTACTTC

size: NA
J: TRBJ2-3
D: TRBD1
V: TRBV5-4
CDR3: CASSYTTGGSFTDTQYF
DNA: TGTGCCAGCAGCTACACCACAGGGGGCAGTTTCACAGATACGCAGTATTTT

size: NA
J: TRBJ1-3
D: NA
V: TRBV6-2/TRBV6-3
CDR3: CASSYSLQSSSGNTIYF
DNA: TGTGCCAGCAGTTACTCATTACAGTCGAGCTCTGGAAACACCATATATTTT

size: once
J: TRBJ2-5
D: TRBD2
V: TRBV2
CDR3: CASSDGASGLAGEETQYF
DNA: TGTGCCAGCAGTGATGGGGCCTCCGGACTAGCGGGAGAAGAGACCCAGTACTTC

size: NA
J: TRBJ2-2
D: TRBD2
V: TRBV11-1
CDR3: CASSFAAGGYTGELFF
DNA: TGTGCCAGCAGCTTCGCAGCGGGGGGATACACCGGGGAGCTGTTTTTT

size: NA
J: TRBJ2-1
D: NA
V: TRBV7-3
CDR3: CASSLSGNNEQFF
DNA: TGTGCCAGCAGCTTATCAGGAAACAATGAGCAGTTCTTC

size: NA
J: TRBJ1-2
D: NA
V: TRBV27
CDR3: CASSFREEGGYTF
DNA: TGTGCCAGCAGTTTTAGGGAAGAGGGTGGCTACACCTTC

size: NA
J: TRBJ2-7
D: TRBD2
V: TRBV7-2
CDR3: CASSLPSGRLGEQYF
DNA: TGTGCCAGCAGCTTACCTAGCGGGAGATTGGGCGAGCAGTACTTC

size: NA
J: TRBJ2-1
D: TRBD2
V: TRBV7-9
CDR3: CASSIGTSSHNEQFF
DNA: TGTGCCAGCAGCATAGGGACTAGCTCCCACAATGAGCAGTTCTTC

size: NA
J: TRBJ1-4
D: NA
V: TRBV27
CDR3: CASSAYSMTAGILFF
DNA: TGTGCCAGCAGTGCCTACTCTATGACCGCGGGGATACTGTTTTTT

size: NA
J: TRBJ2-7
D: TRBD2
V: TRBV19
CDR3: CASSIGASGTGEQYF
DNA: TGTGCCAGTAGTATAGGGGCTAGCGGGACTGGTGAGCAGTACTTC

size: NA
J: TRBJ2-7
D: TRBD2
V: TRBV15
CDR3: CATSPRLAQEQYF
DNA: TGTGCCACCAGCCCCCGACTAGCCCAGGAGCAGTACTTC

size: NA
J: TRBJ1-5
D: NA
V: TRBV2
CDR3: CASSKGGSGQPQHF
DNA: TGTGCCAGCAGCAAAGGGGGTTCAGGGCAGCCCCAGCATTTT

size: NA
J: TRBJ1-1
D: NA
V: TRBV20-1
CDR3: CSASEGSTEAFF
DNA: TGCAGTGCTAGTGAGGGGAGCACTGAAGCTTTCTTT

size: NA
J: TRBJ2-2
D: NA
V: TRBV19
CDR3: CASSPTARITGELFF
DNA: TGTGCCAGTAGTCCGACAGCCCGGATCACCGGGGAGCTGTTTTTT

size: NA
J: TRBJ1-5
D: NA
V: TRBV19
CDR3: CASSIVAREEYQPQHF
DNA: TGTGCCAGTAGTATAGTTGCCAGGGAAGAGTATCAGCCCCAGCATTTT

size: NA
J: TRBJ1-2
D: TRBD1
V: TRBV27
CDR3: CASRGQPHYGYTF
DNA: TGTGCCAGCAGGGGACAGCCGCACTATGGCTACACCTTC

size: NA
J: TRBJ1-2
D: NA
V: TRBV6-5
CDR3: CASSYHNQDIYGYTF
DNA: TGTGCCAGCAGTTATCACAACCAGGATATCTATGGCTACACCTTC

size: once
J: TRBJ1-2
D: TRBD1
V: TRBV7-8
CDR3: CASSRGTGGTYGYTF
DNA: TGTGCCAGCAGCCGCGGGACAGGGGGGACCTACGGCTACACCTTC

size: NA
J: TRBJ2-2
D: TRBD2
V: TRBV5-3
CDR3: CARSLFGSGRASGELFF
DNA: TGTGCCAGAAGCTTGTTTGGTAGCGGGAGGGCTAGCGGGGAGCTGTTTTTT

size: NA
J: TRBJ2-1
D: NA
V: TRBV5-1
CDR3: CASSMAGAYNEQFF
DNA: TGCGCCAGCAGTATGGCGGGGGCATACAATGAGCAGTTCTTC

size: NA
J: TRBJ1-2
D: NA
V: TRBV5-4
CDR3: CASSEGAVDGYTF
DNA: TGTGCCAGCAGCGAAGGGGCTGTTGATGGCTACACCTTC

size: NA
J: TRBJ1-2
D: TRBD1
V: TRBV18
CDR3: CASSTGQGRMGYGYTF
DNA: TGTGCCAGCTCAACGGGACAGGGGAGGATGGGCTATGGCTACACCTTC

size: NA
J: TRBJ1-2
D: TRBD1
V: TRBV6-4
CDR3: CASSDSRPGQGKGPYGYTF
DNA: TGTGCCAGCAGTGACTCTCGGCCGGGACAGGGTAAGGGACCCTATGGCTACACCTTC

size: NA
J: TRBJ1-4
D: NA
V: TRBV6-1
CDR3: CASSDLMGAAGNEKLFF
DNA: TGTGCCAGCAGTGACCTGATGGGGGCAGCCGGGAATGAAAAACTGTTTTTT

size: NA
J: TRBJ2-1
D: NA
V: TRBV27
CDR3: CASSYRRLVLNEQFF
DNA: TGTGCCAGCAGTTATCGGCGGCTAGTTCTCAATGAGCAGTTCTTC

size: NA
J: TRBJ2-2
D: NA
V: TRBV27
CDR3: CASSPTGTGELFF
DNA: TGTGCCAGCAGTCCGACAGGCACCGGGGAGCTGTTTTTT

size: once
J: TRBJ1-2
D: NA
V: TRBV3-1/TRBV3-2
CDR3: CASSQDSRIYGYTF
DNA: TGTGCCAGCAGCCAAGACAGCAGGATATATGGCTACACCTTC

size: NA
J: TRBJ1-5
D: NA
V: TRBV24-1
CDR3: CATSEGGLNQPQHF
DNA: TGTGCCACCAGTGAAGGGGGACTAAATCAGCCCCAGCATTTT

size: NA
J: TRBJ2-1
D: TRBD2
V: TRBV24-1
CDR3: CATSDQTGTSGRGDEQFF
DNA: TGTGCCACCAGTGATCAGACCGGGACTAGCGGGAGAGGCGATGAGCAGTTCTTC

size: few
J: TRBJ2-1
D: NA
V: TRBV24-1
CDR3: CATSDLGGARGNEQFF
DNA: TGTGCCACCAGTGATTTGGGCGGAGCAAGGGGCAATGAGCAGTTCTTC